This T cell receptor (beta chain) was recovered during a study of Tregs in tolerant kidney transplant recipients. Points from the study as a whole: Tolerant patients' donor-specific Tregs expanded beyond overall Tregs, suggesting antigen-driven growth. Tregs expanded with activated donor B cells seemed most donor-specific.

Libraries were prepared by immunoSEQ multiplex PCR; TCRdb keeps only in-frame clonotypes and omits some of them. The repertoire consists of tens of thousands of clones, with roughly 89% occurring once and the leading ten covering roughly 0.4%. V gave up 4 bases and J gave up 5 bases; unmatched junction bases: 17. The CDR3 has 18 residues. Germline V gene data show CDR1 as MDHEN and CDR2 as SYDVKM. Regarding this clone: Antigen unknown.

CD4+CD25+CD127- Tregs, CD4+CD25- non-Tregs, CD4 and CD8 cells were sorted. This TCR derives from a human donor who received a combined kidney and bone marrow transplant. This chain uses TRBV28 with TRBJ2-7; TRBD1 aligns across 10 bases. Here the sequenced sample was CD4+ T cells from blood, taken before the transplant. The CDR3, as DNA: TGTGCCAGCAGTTCCCTCCCAATTCGACAGGGGGCGCCCGACGAGCAGTACTTC. This sequence encodes CASSSLPIRQGAPDEQYF. The whole variable domain, filled in from reference TRBV28 and TRBJ2-7, reads DVKVTQSSRYLVKRTGEKVFLECVQDMDHENMFWYRQDPGLGLRLIYFSYDVKMKEKGDIPEGYSVSREKKERFSLILESASTNQTSMYLCASSSLPIRQGAPDEQYFGPGTRLTVT.